A selection of T cell receptor beta chains follows, all from one sample in a study of vaccination effects on CD4 cells after COVID-19. No antigen has been identified for these receptors. Data came from immunoSEQ multiplex PCR; TCRdb stores just in-frame clones and leaves some out. The data contain approximately 11,000 clones, over 60% of them singletons. Sequencing used CD4+ T cells from PBMCs cultured with SARS-CoV-2 spike peptides, obtained after COVID-19 vaccination. These receptors originate from a human donor who received a COVID-19 vaccine. The CDR3 runs from the conserved cysteine through the conserved F or W. A D gene is named only where the DNA matches it firmly.

cdr3_nt,cdr3_aa,cdr3_length,j_call,v_call,d_call
TGTGCCAGTCCGGCACAGGGCGCCTATGGCTACACCTTC,CASPAQGAYGYTF,13,TRBJ1-2,TRBV2,-
TGTGCCAGCAGATCGACTAGCGGGGGAAACATTCAGTACTTC,CASRSTSGGNIQYF,14,TRBJ2-4,TRBV6-5,TRBD2
TGTGCCAGCAGCAATAAGGCGGCCCTACAGCATGAGCAGTTCTTC,CASSNKAALQHEQFF,15,TRBJ2-1,TRBV21-1,-
TGTGCCAGCTCACTATCTGAAGGGCTAGCATGGACCCAGTACTTC,CASSLSEGLAWTQYF,15,TRBJ2-5,TRBV18,-
TGTGCCAGCAAACCCCCGGGGACAGAGAACACCGGGGAGCTGTTTTTT,CASKPPGTENTGELFF,16,TRBJ2-2,TRBV27,TRBD1
TGTGCCGGCGTCGGGGGTGCCGGGGAGCTGTTTTTT,CAGVGGAGELFF,12,TRBJ2-2,TRBV7-9,-
TGTGCCAGCAGTAGACAGGCGAGCTCCTACGAGCAGTACTTC,CASSRQASSYEQYF,14,TRBJ2-7,TRBV6-5,-
TGTGCCAGCAGCTTAGGTTCAGGGTCTGGAAACACCATATATTTT,CASSLGSGSGNTIYF,15,TRBJ1-3,TRBV7-2,-
TGTGCCAGTAAACAGGGTAGAAATGTCAATCAGCCCCAGCATTTT,CASKQGRNVNQPQHF,15,TRBJ1-5,TRBV19,-
TGCGCCAGCAGCCGACTGGGACAGGGGGGAGATACGCAGTATTTT,CASSRLGQGGDTQYF,15,TRBJ2-3,TRBV5-1,TRBD1